The 11 T cell receptor beta chains presented below share a single source sample, sequenced in a study of T-cell memory formation after mild COVID-19. MiXCR, applied by TCRdb to the 5' RACE reads, yields one record per CDR3 protein. The sample contains about 410,000 distinct CDR3 sequences, under 20% of which appear only once. Sequenced: PBMCs or a T cell subset sorted from them (not recorded which). Receptor source: a man between 18 and 29 years old who had mild COVID-19 (a few samples of this study predate the infection). Cell type and time point are not known.

This clonotype was recorded at least ten times. V is TRBV4-3 and J is TRBJ2-3; 9 nucleotides agree with TRBD2. CDR1 is LGHNA and CDR2 is YSLEER in the germline V gene. The CDR3 has 15 amino acids. J gave up 10 bases and V 2 bases, and 10 bases lay outside the gene matches. The CDR3 sequence is CASSQTPSSGGPQYF. As DNA, the CDR3 is TGCGCCAGCAGCCAAACCCCGTCAAGCGGGGGGCCGCAGTATTTT.

This chain's CDR3 is CSVPGQGTGGYTF. DNA for the CDR3: TGCAGTGTACCGGGACAGGGGACCGGTGGCTACACCTTC. The rearrangement uses TRBV20-1 and TRBJ1-2; 10 bases align to TRBD1. CDR1 DFQATT and CDR2 SNEGSKA come from the germline V gene (reference sequence). CDR3 length: 13 residues. The V segment lost 7 bases and the J segment 7 bases; nucleotides outside the gene matches: 9.

This chain links TRBV29-1 with TRBJ2-5; weak D call: TRBD1 (5 bases). V was clipped by 4 bases and J by 3 bases, with 9 bases between them. This CDR3 spans 12 amino acids. Germline V gene lookup returns CDR1 SQVTM and CDR2 ANQGSEA. This CDR3 is CSVGPREETQYF. The DNA of the CDR3 is TGCAGCGTTGGCCCCAGGGAAGAGACCCAGTACTTC.

This clonotype has more than one count but fewer than ten. The chain joins TRBV6-1 to TRBJ2-4, with TRBD1 matching 12 bases. CDR1 MNHNS and CDR2 SASEGT come from the germline V gene. The CDR3 has 17 residues. Trimming at V came to 1 base and at J to 7 bases, leaving 8 bases not matched to a gene. In DNA, the CDR3 is TGTGCCAGCAGTGAAGTTTTCGGGGACAGGGGGCGCAACATTCAGTACTTC. Its translation: CASSEVFGDRGRNIQYF.

The rearrangement links TRBV5-1 to TRBJ1-6; the D is unclear. Germline CDR1 is SGHRS and CDR2 is YFSETQ. This CDR3 has 16 amino acids. Trimming took off 0 bases at V and 0 bases at J, with 7 bases between the two ends. CDR3 sequence reads: CASSLGKSSYNSPLHF. The CDR3 coding sequence is TGCGCCAGCAGCTTGGGGAAGAGCTCCTATAATTCACCCCTCCACTTT. The full variable domain, in which reference TRBV5-1 and TRBJ1-6 provide the parts outside the CDR3, is KAGVTQTPRYLIKTRGQQVTLSCSPISGHRSVSWYQQTPGQGLQFLFEYFSETQRNKGNFPGRFSGRQFSNSRSEMNVSTLELGDSALYLCASSLGKSSYNSPLHFGNGTRLTVT.

Only a few counts were recorded for this clonotype. The CDR3 bases are TGTGCCAGAAGTCCAACCGATTTATTAGAGACCCAGTACTTC. It translates to CARSPTDLLETQYF. The J gene is TRBJ2-5, the V gene TRBV6-5; D gene uncertain. CDR3 length: 14 amino acids. CDR1 is MNHEY, CDR2 SVGAGI, per germline. V shed 9 bases and J shed 4 bases, with 18 bases lying between them.

The chain combines TRBV6-5 with TRBJ1-4, with 9 nucleotides matching TRBD1. Trimming cost V 5 bases and J 7 bases; bases outside gene matches: 14. CDR3 length equals 17 residues. CDR1 and CDR2 (germline): MNHEY, SVGAGI. CDR3 sequence (DNA): TGTGCCAGCAGTGCAAACCTGCGGGGACAGGGAGGTGAAAAACTGTTTTTT. The encoded protein is CASSANLRGQGGEKLFF.

The chain combines TRBV12-3 or TRBV12-4 with TRBJ2-1, with D perhaps assigned TRBD1 or TRBD2 (5 bases each). This CDR3 is 16 amino acids long. The V end lost 4 bases, the J end lost 4 bases, and 17 bases lay between the germline ends. Here the CDR3 reads CASSSPHRDEYNEQFF. CDR3 bases: TGTGCCAGCAGTTCCCCCCACCGGGACGAATACAATGAGCAGTTCTTC.

This clonotype was counted between two and nine times. This chain links TRBV20-1 with TRBJ2-7; 10 bases agree with TRBD1. Germline V gives CDR1 DFQATT, CDR2 SNEGSKA (reference sequence). This CDR3 spans 18 amino acids. Unmatched junction bases numbered 11, after V lost 0 bases and J lost 0 bases. The CDR3 coding sequence is TGCAGTGCTAGAGACCCACCCAGGACAGGGGGTAACTCCTACGAGCAGTACTTC. Its protein product is CSARDPPRTGGNSYEQYF.

There are a few counts of this clonotype. For the CDR3, the DNA is TGTGCCAGCAGAGTGGGGGGAAGCAATCAGCCCCAGCATTTT. The encoded protein is CASRVGGSNQPQHF. The J gene is TRBJ1-5, the V gene TRBV12-3 or TRBV12-4, with a tentative D call TRBD1 (5 bases). V was trimmed by 6 bases and J by 1 base, leaving 10 bases between them. The CDR3 sequence is 14 residues long.

This chain joins TRBV2 and TRBJ1-6; D gene unclear. CDR3 size: 13 residues. Germline V gene sequence: CDR1 SNHLY, CDR2 FYNNEI. Trimming left V 7 bases short and J 7 bases short, with 11 bases between. The CDR3 DNA reads TGTGCCAGCACCATGGGATCGAATTCACCCCTCCACTTT. This gives the protein CASTMGSNSPLHF.